The source of this TCR beta chain is a study of graft-versus-host responses after intestinal transplantation. Study-level information: Anti-thymocyte globulin induction preceded 2 to 4 years of tacrolimus and steroid maintenance in all recipients. Study-level points and caveats: Detected in recipient marrow were GvH clones, some of which were first observed in ileum or blood.

Losses at the gene ends were 4 bases for V and 1 base for J; bases not matched to a gene: 12. The germline CDR1 and CDR2 sequences are SGHRS and YFSETQ. This CDR3 is 17 amino acids long. To note about this clone: The antigen is not known.

The method was immunoSEQ multiplex PCR; TCRdb's version includes in-frame clones alone and lacks a portion of them. Here the sample spans under 150,000 clones, approximately 95% being singletons. The TCR sequence derives from a human donor who received an intestinal transplant. The sample was unstimulated CD8+ T cells sorted from spleen or lymph node cells, taken before intestinal transplant. The V call is TRBV5-1, the J call TRBJ2-7; 9 nucleotides agree with TRBD1. CDR3 sequence reads: CASSVSAGTGISYEQYF. The CDR3 nucleotides are TGCGCCAGCAGCGTAAGTGCCGGGACAGGGATTTCCTACGAGCAGTACTTC.